The present T cell receptor beta chain was sequenced within a study of T cell changes during pregnancy in multiple sclerosis. Clones were read by immunoSEQ multiplex PCR, and TCRdb kept only the in-frame ones, dropping some. Among about 44,000 clones, approximately 95% were seen once, and the ten largest hold 0.4% to 0.6%. V lost 4 bases and J lost 3; bases outside the gene matches: 9. This CDR3 region has 16 residues. Germline V gene sequence: CDR1 MNHNY, CDR2 SVGAGI (reference sequence). The sequence was collected from a female donor with multiple sclerosis, enrolled in a pregnancy study. The sample in question was CD4+ T cells from peripheral blood mononuclear cells, obtained in the first trimester of pregnancy. The genes are TRBV6-6 and TRBJ1-2; 9 nucleotides line up with TRBD1. CDR3 sequence: CASSSRQGDNDYGYTF. In DNA form, the CDR3 reads TGTGCCAGCAGTTCTAGACAGGGGGATAATGACTATGGCTACACCTTC.